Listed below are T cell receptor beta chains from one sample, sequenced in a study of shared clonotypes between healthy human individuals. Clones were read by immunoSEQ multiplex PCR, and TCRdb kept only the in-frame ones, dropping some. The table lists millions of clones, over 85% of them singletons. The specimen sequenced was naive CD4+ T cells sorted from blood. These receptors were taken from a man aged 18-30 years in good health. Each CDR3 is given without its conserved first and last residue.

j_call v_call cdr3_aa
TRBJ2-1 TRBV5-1 ASSFRNNEQF
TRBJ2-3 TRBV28 ASSQTRAGGTDTQY
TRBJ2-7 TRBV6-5 ASSSPTGPEQY
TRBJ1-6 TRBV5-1 ASSLGYRDLNSPLH
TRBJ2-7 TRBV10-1 ASSTGGLGYEQY
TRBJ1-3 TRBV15 ATSGGMAGVDTIY
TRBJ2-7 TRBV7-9 ASSQMPLTYEQY
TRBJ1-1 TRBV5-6 ASSLSWRDGYTEAF
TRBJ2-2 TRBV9 ASSVARASVSTGELF
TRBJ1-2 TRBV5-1 ASSPGILNYGYT
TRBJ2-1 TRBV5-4 ASSSNWGSYNEQF
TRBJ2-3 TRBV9 ASSVDVSADTQY
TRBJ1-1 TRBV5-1 ASSIGQGMNTEAF
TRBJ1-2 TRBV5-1 ASSLVVTGVYGYT
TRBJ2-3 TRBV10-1 ASSDGGRGTDTQY
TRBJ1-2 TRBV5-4 ASSLVRGQENYGYT
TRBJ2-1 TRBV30 AWSLGQGPNEQF
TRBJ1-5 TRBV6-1 ASSEAPSNQPQH
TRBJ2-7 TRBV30 AWSMNRGEQY
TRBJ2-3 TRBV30 AWIRGGYGTDTQY
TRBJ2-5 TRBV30 AWSGGTQETQY
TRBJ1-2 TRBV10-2 ASSPPERGLGGYT
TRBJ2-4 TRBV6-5 ASSYGGLGAKNIQY
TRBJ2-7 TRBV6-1 ASIAITPYVDEQY
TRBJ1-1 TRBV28 ASSFGIPTEAF
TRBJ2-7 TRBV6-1 ASSAESGTVTYEQY
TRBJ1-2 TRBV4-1 ASSQVWGEGGYT
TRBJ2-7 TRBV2 ASSAEGVTYEQY
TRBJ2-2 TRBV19 ASRHGGNTGELF
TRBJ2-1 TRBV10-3 AISESPSAGLAGGGNEQF
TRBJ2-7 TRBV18 ASSQKTSYEQY
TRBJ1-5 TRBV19 ASSTTGGEGVSNQPQH
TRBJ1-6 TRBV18 ASSPAQSNSPLH
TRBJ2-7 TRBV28 ASARQGPPYEQY
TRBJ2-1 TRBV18 ASSPPVRRDNEQF
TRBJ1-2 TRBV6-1 ASSAEGADYGYT
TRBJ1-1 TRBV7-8 ASSLVGLNTEAF
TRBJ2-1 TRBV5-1 ASSWGRGTGDEQF
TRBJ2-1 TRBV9 ASSARTGAYNEQF
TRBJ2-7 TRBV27 ASSPLSGVPYEQY
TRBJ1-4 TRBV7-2 ASSLRHGNEKLF
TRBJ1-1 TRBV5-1 ASSFELNTEAF
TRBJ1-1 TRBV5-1 ASSLPLGQNTEAF
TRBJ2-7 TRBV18 ASSPQGAISYEQY
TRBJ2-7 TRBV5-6 ASSSKDGSYEQY
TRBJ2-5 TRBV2 ASTLRETQY
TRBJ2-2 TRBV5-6 ASSLAWNTGELF
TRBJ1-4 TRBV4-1 ASSRPMGREKLF
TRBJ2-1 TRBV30 AWSVSGLGSYNEQF
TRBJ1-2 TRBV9 ASKWGICYGYT
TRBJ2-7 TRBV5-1 ASSLVASVQY
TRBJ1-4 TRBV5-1 ASSSKGADNEKLF
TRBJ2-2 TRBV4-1 ASSRTGGNTGELF
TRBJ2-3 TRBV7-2 ASSLMGQGPDTQY
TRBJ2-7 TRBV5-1 ASSQAGRYEQY
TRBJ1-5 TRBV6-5 ASRATGGDNQPQH
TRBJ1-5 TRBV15 ATSQRGGGHQPQH